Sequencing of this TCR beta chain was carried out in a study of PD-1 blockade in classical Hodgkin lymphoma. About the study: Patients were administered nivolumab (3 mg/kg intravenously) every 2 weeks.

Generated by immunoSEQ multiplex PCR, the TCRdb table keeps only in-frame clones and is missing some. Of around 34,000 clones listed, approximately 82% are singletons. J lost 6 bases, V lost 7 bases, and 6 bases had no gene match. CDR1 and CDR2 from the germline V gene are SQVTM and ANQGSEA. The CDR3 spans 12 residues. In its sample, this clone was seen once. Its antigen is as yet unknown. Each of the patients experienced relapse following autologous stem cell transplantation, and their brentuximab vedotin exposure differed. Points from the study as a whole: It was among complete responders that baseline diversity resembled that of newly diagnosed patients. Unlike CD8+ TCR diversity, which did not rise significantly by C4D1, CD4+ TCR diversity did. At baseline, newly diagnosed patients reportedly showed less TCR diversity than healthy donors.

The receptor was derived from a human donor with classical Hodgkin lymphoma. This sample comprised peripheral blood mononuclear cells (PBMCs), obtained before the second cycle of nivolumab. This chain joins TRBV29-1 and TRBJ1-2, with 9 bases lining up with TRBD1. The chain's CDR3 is CSAGQGPNGYTF. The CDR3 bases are TGCAGCGCCGGACAGGGGCCCAATGGCTACACCTTC.